Listed here is a single TCR beta chain. Its specificity is not known. Germline CDR1 and CDR2: KGHSH and LQKENI. Trimming stripped 1 base from V and 4 bases from J, with 7 bases between. This CDR3 is 13 amino acids long. This sample was taken from a study of cytomegalovirus exposure and HLA in healthy donors. General observations from the study: About 87% or about 30% of the time was how often most TCR beta V segments were productive, according to an earlier analysis. The study designated 160 or so TCR beta chains cytomegalovirus-associated.

The PCR used 60 Vbeta and 13 Jbeta primers. TCRdb's table, derived via immunoSEQ multiplex PCR, lists solely in-frame clones and lacks some. This sample has roughly 150,000 clones; about four fifths occur once, and the top ten carry around 1.5%. The clonotype comes from a girl aged 10 to 17 in good health and CMV-seropositive. The specimen was PBMCs. The chain combines TRBV18 with TRBJ1-2; weak D call: TRBD1 (5 bases). The CDR3: CASSPQDSYGYTF. CDR3 nucleotides: TGTGCCAGCTCACCACAAGACAGCTATGGCTACACCTTC.